The rows below give T cell receptor beta chains drawn from one sample of a study of blood T cells in healthy people across ages. TCRdb analysed the 5' RACE reads with MiXCR anew, one entry per CDR3 protein. The table includes 1.5 million to 1.9 million distinct CDR3 sequences, 40% to 45% detected once. Sequenced material: blood. The receptors shown here come from a woman aged 18-29 years in good health. Both conserved end residues are part of each CDR3. D genes are given only for firm matches. Not all rows give a size; the values are once, few, many and, for expanded clones, a class.

j_call d_call v_call clone_size cdr3_length cdr3_aa cdr3_nt
TRBJ2-7 . TRBV7-2 many 14 CASSFTGISGEQYF TGTGCCAGCAGCTTTACGGGAATCTCCGGCGAGCAGTACTTC
TRBJ1-1 . TRBV20-1 . 15 CSARDPWTSNTEAFF TGCAGTGCTAGAGACCCTTGGACGTCGAACACTGAAGCTTTCTTT
TRBJ1-6 . TRBV4-2 . 17 CASSQEAGRLLNSPLHF TGTGCCAGCAGCCAAGAAGCGGGCAGGCTATTAAATTCACCCCTCCACTTT
TRBJ2-1 . TRBV20-1 . 13 CSTSPFSYNEQFF TGCAGTACTAGCCCTTTCTCCTACAATGAGCAGTTCTTC
TRBJ2-1 . TRBV24-1 few 14 CATSEERLSNEQFF TGTGCCACCAGTGAGGAAAGGTTAAGCAATGAGCAGTTCTTC
TRBJ1-6 . TRBV4-3 . 17 CASSQGSGGNFNSPLHF TGCGCCAGCAGCCAAGGCTCTGGGGGAAACTTTAATTCACCCCTCCACTTT
TRBJ2-1 . TRBV2 few 17 CASSEIGGDPSYNEQFF TGTGCCAGCAGTGAAATTGGCGGAGATCCCTCCTACAATGAGCAGTTCTTC
TRBJ2-7 TRBD2 TRBV3-1 . 16 CASSWFSGGSIREQYF TGTGCCAGCAGCTGGTTTAGCGGGGGCTCTATCAGGGAGCAGTACTTC
TRBJ1-5 . TRBV12-3/TRBV12-4 . 14 CASSLWAHNQPQHF TGTGCCAGCAGTTTATGGGCACACAATCAGCCCCAGCATTTT
TRBJ1-2 . TRBV10-3 . 12 CAISEIGFGYTF TGTGCCATCAGTGAGATTGGTTTTGGCTACACCTTC
TRBJ2-7 TRBD1 TRBV9 many 15 CASSPGQGRSYEQYF TGTGCCAGCAGCCCAGGACAGGGGAGATCCTACGAGCAGTACTTC
TRBJ2-3 . TRBV11-1 few 15 CASSKRPRETDTQYF TGTGCCAGCAGCAAAAGGCCACGGGAGACAGATACGCAGTATTTT
TRBJ2-1 TRBD2 TRBV2 few 17 CASSGYSGRGPYNEQFF TGTGCCAGCAGTGGATACAGCGGGAGAGGCCCCTACAATGAGCAGTTCTTC
TRBJ2-7 TRBD2 TRBV28 . 17 CASSFRLIAGPSYEQYF TGTGCCAGCAGTTTCAGATTAATAGCGGGACCCTCCTACGAGCAGTACTTC
TRBJ2-5 . TRBV7-7 . 16 CASSLAGPQVKGTQYF TGTGCTAGCAGCTTAGCCGGTCCCCAGGTTAAGGGGACCCAGTACTTC
TRBJ2-7 TRBD1 TRBV20-1 few 11 CSAPGQGEQYF TGCAGTGCTCCCGGACAGGGTGAGCAGTACTTC
TRBJ2-7 TRBD2 TRBV29-1 few 13 CSVVLREDYEQYF TGCAGCGTTGTCCTTCGGGAGGACTACGAGCAGTACTTC
TRBJ1-3 . TRBV6-5 . 15 CASSTAPGAGNTIYF TGTGCCAGCAGCACCGCGCCAGGGGCTGGAAACACCATATATTTT
TRBJ1-2 . TRBV7-2 . 15 CASSLAQGHNYGYTF TGTGCCAGCAGTTTAGCGCAGGGACACAACTATGGCTACACCTTC
TRBJ2-1 . TRBV7-8 . 16 CASRSTRTASYNEQFF TGTGCCAGCAGATCCACTCGGACGGCCTCCTACAATGAGCAGTTCTTC
TRBJ2-3 TRBD2 TRBV28 . 19 CASSLRGTSGPFSTDTQYF TGTGCCAGCAGTTTACGCGGGACTAGCGGGCCATTTAGCACAGATACGCAGTATTTT
TRBJ2-7 . TRBV7-9 . 14 CASSSGVRLYEQYF TGTGCCAGCAGTTCGGGGGTCAGACTCTACGAGCAGTACTTC
TRBJ1-1 . TRBV29-1 . 13 CSVVGGGPTEAFF TGCAGCGTCGTCGGGGGGGGTCCCACTGAAGCTTTCTTT
TRBJ2-1 . TRBV10-3 . 13 CATGSVSYNEQFF TGTGCCACCGGGTCCGTATCCTACAATGAGCAGTTCTTC
TRBJ2-1 TRBD2 TRBV28 . 15 CASSGTSGRRNEQFF TGTGCCAGCAGTGGGACTAGCGGGAGAAGGAATGAGCAGTTCTTC
TRBJ1-2 . TRBV6-5 . 13 CASRGVGWYGYTF TGTGCCAGCAGGGGGGTGGGGTGGTATGGCTACACCTTC
TRBJ2-1 . TRBV5-1 . 15 CASSPGGGSGNEQFF TGCGCCAGCAGTCCTGGTGGGGGCTCGGGCAATGAGCAGTTCTTC
TRBJ2-1 . TRBV24-1 few 14 CATAQGGSYNEQFF TGTGCCACCGCCCAGGGGGGCTCCTACAATGAGCAGTTCTTC
TRBJ2-5 . TRBV4-3 . 13 CASSQPSRNEQYF TGCGCCAGCAGCCAACCATCACGGAATGAGCAGTACTTC
TRBJ2-6 TRBD1 TRBV4-1 few 18 CASSQGQGKTSGANVLTF TGCGCCAGCAGCCAAGGACAGGGAAAAACATCTGGGGCCAACGTCCTGACTTTC
TRBJ2-3 TRBD2 TRBV19 few 18 CASSTKGLAGGPTDTQYF TGTGCCAGTAGTACGAAGGGACTAGCGGGAGGGCCCACAGATACGCAGTATTTT
TRBJ1-1 . TRBV29-1 . 13 CIVELSWNTEAFF TGCATCGTCGAACTGAGCTGGAACACTGAAGCTTTCTTT
TRBJ2-7 . TRBV27 few 14 CASSPVPPSYEQYF TGTGCCAGCAGTCCAGTACCCCCCTCCTACGAGCAGTACTTC
TRBJ1-6 . TRBV4-3 . 17 CASSQDHSGRVNSPLHF TGCGCCAGCAGCCAAGACCATTCCGGACGAGTTAATTCACCCCTCCACTTT
TRBJ2-7 . TRBV7-8 . 15 CASSLDRAQSYEQYF TGTGCCAGCAGCTTAGACCGCGCACAATCTTACGAGCAGTACTTC
TRBJ2-1 TRBD1 TRBV29-1 . 13 CSVADRGPMGWFF TGCAGCGTCGCGGACAGGGGGCCTATGGGATGGTTCTTC
TRBJ2-2 . TRBV24-1 . 17 CATSEISGTPNTGELFF TGTGCCACCAGTGAAATATCCGGGACTCCGAACACCGGGGAGCTGTTTTTT
TRBJ1-4 . TRBV7-9 . 15 CASGQIAGLREKLFF TGTGCCAGCGGCCAAATTGCGGGGCTTCGGGAAAAACTGTTTTTT
TRBJ2-1 . TRBV7-9 . 12 CASSDRWDEQFF TGTGCCAGCAGCGACCGGTGGGATGAGCAGTTCTTC
TRBJ2-1 TRBD2 TRBV7-9 . 19 CASSLGSGLAGAKYNEQFF TGTGCCAGCAGCTTAGGTTCTGGACTAGCGGGAGCAAAGTACAATGAGCAGTTCTTC
TRBJ1-4 . TRBV7-8 . 14 CATSSPRINEKLFF TGTGCCACCTCATCTCCGAGGATTAATGAAAAACTGTTTTTT
TRBJ1-1 . TRBV7-9 once 14 CASRLQGSDTEAFF TGTGCCAGCAGACTACAGGGTTCGGACACTGAAGCTTTCTTT
TRBJ2-3 TRBD1 TRBV20-1 many 16 CSARDWRQGSTDTQYF TGCAGTGCTAGAGATTGGAGACAGGGCAGCACAGATACGCAGTATTTT
TRBJ1-3 TRBD1 TRBV20-1 . 17 CSARDIDRARNGNTIYF TGCAGTGCTAGAGATATCGACAGGGCCAGAAATGGAAACACCATATATTTT
TRBJ2-1 . TRBV27 once 14 CASGGPGGYYEQFF TGTGCCAGCGGGGGACCGGGTGGATACTACGAGCAGTTCTTC
TRBJ2-3 TRBD1 TRBV29-1 . 12 CSVAGGADTQYF TGCAGCGTCGCAGGGGGCGCAGATACGCAGTATTTT
TRBJ1-2 . TRBV20-1 . 12 CSALDVQSGYTF TGCAGTGCTCTAGACGTCCAGAGTGGCTACACCTTC